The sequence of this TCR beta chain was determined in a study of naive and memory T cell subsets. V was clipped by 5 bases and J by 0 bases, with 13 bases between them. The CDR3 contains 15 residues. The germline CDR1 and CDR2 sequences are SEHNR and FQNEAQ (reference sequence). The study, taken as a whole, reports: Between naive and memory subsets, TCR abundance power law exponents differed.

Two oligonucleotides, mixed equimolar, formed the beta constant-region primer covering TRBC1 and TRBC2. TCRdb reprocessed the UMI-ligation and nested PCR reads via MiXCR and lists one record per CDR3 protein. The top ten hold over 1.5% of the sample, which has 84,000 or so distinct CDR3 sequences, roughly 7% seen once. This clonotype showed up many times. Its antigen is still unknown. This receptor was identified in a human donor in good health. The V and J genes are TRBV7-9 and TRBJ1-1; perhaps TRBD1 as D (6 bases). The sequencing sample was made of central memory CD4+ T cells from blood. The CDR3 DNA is TGTGCCAGCAGCCCCACGACAGGCATGAACACTGAAGCTTTCTTT. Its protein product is CASSPTTGMNTEAFF.